This T cell receptor (beta chain) was obtained from a study of neurological immune-mediated disorders. Losses at the gene ends were 3 bases for V and 12 bases for J; bases not matched to a gene: 16. CDR3 size: 17 residues. The germline gives CDR1 KGHDR, CDR2 SFDVKD. Among the participants, healthy controls were blood bank volunteers in Maryland, USA. General study results and limits: Private repertoires in all groups were suggested, as expanded clones shared no CDR3 amino acid sequences across subjects. The study found the most TCR clonal expansion in HTLV-1-associated myelopathy and the least in multiple sclerosis, below healthy controls.

TCRdb fed the 5' RACE reads into MiXCR, producing one record per CDR3 protein. The sample comprises some 28,000 distinct CDR3 sequences, approximately 12% of which are singletons, and 7.8% rests with the top ten. This clonotype was counted at least ten times. What it binds is not known. The V call is TRBV24-1, the J call TRBJ2-1; TRBD2 agrees at 10 bases. This receptor was obtained from a man in his fifties or sixties in good health. The sequencing input was PBMCs. In DNA form, the CDR3 reads TGTGCCACCAGTGATCCCTCCGTAGCGGGAGGTCCGCGCCCGCAGTTCTTC. Translating it yields CATSDPSVAGGPRPQFF.